Included here is one TCR beta chain sequence, with context. Its antigen is unidentified. The data belong to a study of T cell responses to AZD1222 COVID-19 vaccine. Overall study: Recipients boosted at about 4 weeks or about 12 weeks are pooled. Overall study findings and caveats: Targets within unmutated variant regions were reportedly found for nearly half of spike-specific TCRs. White British people made up most donors, females outnumbered males, and clonal diversity was possibly underestimated.

Using immunoSEQ multiplex PCR, the repertoire was profiled, and TCRdb retains in-frame clones only, with some absent. The sample shows 70,000 or so clones, roughly 84% of them seen only once. This clonotype was obtained from an adult in good health. The sequenced sample was peripheral blood, obtained on day 0 of AZD1222 vaccination.

Here the CDR3 reads CASSSGGSDTQYF. For the CDR3, the DNA is TGTGCCTCCTCGAGCGGGGGCTCAGATACGCAGTATTTT. The chain combines TRBV30 with TRBJ2-3, with 8 bases that match TRBD2. Germline lookup yields CDR1 GTSNPN and CDR2 SVGIG (reference sequence). The CDR3 spans 13 residues. The V gene end was trimmed by 7 bases and the J gene end by 4 bases; junction bases not matched to a gene: 7.